The next 32 T cell receptor beta chains were all read from a single sample in a study of T cell clonotyping in hematopoietic cell transplantation. Assay: immunoSEQ multiplex PCR; the TCRdb copy retains only in-frame clones and omits some. This sample has some 5,000 clones, with about 90% found just once. What was sequenced was peripheral blood mononuclear cells. All receptors derive from a middle-aged man in good health. Some clones in this sample may be carry-over from other donors' samples.

The chain is built from TRBV7-3 and TRBJ2-5; a possible D gene is TRBD2 (6 bases). Germline V gene data show CDR1 as SGHTA and CDR2 as FQGTGA. V was trimmed by 5 bases and J by 1 base, leaving 17 bases between them. The CDR3 covers 16 residues. The CDR3 DNA sequence: TGTGCCAGCAGCAGCCAGGGTCGGGGACTCCAAGAGACCCAGTACTTC. Residues: CASSSQGRGLQETQYF.

The chain employs TRBV5-4 and TRBJ2-5; D call uncertain. This CDR3 contains 13 residues. Trimming took off 4 bases at V and 5 bases at J, with 12 bases between the two ends. Germline-derived CDR1 and CDR2 are SGHNT and YYREEE (reference sequence). For the CDR3, the DNA is TGTGCCAGCAGCCCACCAGCAACCGAGACCCAGTACTTC. Its translation is CASSPPATETQYF.

The V call is TRBV7-3, the J call TRBJ2-5, with no clear D. Germline lookup yields CDR1 SGHTA and CDR2 FQGTGA. The CDR3 sequence is 13 residues long. V lost 3 bases, J lost 5 bases, and 10 bases lay in between. CDR3 in DNA: TGTGCCAGCAGCTTCATGGGTTCGGAGACCCAGTACTTC. This translates into CASSFMGSETQYF.

Concerning this clone: Other DNA variants within this sample encode the same CDR3. The chain combines TRBV5-1 with TRBJ1-1; 8 bases agree with TRBD1. The V segment lost 2 bases and the J segment 0 bases; nucleotides outside the gene matches: 6. Looked up from germline, CDR1 is SGHRS and CDR2 is YFSETQ. The CDR3 covers 16 residues. The CDR3 loop reads CASSFGQGPMNTEAFF. In nucleotides, the CDR3 is TGCGCCAGCAGCTTCGGACAGGGCCCCATGAACACTGAAGCTTTCTTT.

V and J are TRBV6-1 and TRBJ1-2; perhaps TRBD1 as D (6 bases). CDR1 and CDR2 from the germline V gene are MNHNS and SASEGT. There are 15 residues in the CDR3. With 7 bases removed from V and 4 bases from J, the gap between germline ends came to 19 bases. The CDR3 sequence is CASTRSRGGPYGYTF. CDR3 nucleotides: TGTGCCAGCACTCGAAGTAGGGGGGGACCCTATGGCTACACCTTC.

CDR3 in amino acids: CASPDISNEQFF. The CDR3 DNA is TGTGCCAGCCCCGATATAAGCAATGAGCAGTTCTTC. V and J are TRBV2 and TRBJ2-1; D uncertain. V dropped 8 bases and J dropped 6 bases, with 11 bases sitting between them. This CDR3 is built from 12 residues. Per the germline V gene, CDR1 is SNHLY and CDR2 is FYNNEI.

The V gene is TRBV5-6, the J gene TRBJ2-1, with D hard to call. V was clipped by 0 bases and J by 4 bases, with 8 bases between them. This CDR3 has 14 residues. Germline CDR1 and CDR2: SGHDT and YYEEEE. The CDR3 DNA reads as TGTGCCAGCAGCTTGGCCTCGACATACAATGAGCAGTTCTTC. This gives the protein CASSLASTYNEQFF.

This chain joins TRBV7-9 and TRBJ2-7; 8 nucleotides align to TRBD1. J was trimmed by 4 bases and V by 3 bases; bases with no gene match: 2. The CDR3 has 13 amino acids. The germline V gene encodes CDR1 SEHNR and CDR2 FQNEAQ (reference sequence). The CDR3 loop is CASSLTGAYEQYF. The CDR3 DNA is TGTGCCAGCAGCTTGACAGGGGCATACGAGCAGTACTTC.

Note on this clone: This CDR3 is also generated by other DNA sequences in the sample. CDR3 coding DNA: TGCAGTGCCGGGCGAGCCGGGGAGCTGTTTTTT. Protein sequence: CSAGRAGELFF. The V and J genes are TRBV20-1 and TRBJ2-2; D remains ambiguous. The CDR3 loop spans 11 amino acids. Trimming stripped 6 bases from V and 6 bases from J, with 8 bases between. Germline CDR1 DFQATT, CDR2 SNEGSKA (reference sequence).

This chain joins TRBV7-8 and TRBJ1-6, with a weak D call TRBD1 (6 bases). This CDR3 is built from 18 residues. V lost 5 bases to trimming and J lost 1 base, with 18 bases between them. Germline lookup yields CDR1 SGHVS and CDR2 FQNEAQ. The CDR3 spells CASSLLQGGGSYNSPLHF. CDR3 nucleotide sequence: TGTGCCAGCAGCCTCCTACAGGGTGGTGGTTCCTATAATTCACCCCTCCACTTT.

The chain carries TRBV9 and TRBJ2-5; 9 bases fit TRBD1. Germline V lookup: CDR1 SGDLS, CDR2 YYNGEE. V dropped 4 bases and J dropped 5; count of bases not matched to a gene: 12. There are 16 residues in the CDR3. CDR3 residues: CASSPHSGQGGETQYF. CDR3 sequence (DNA): TGTGCCAGCAGCCCGCATTCGGGACAGGGTGGCGAGACCCAGTACTTC.

The chain is built from TRBV30 and TRBJ1-2, with D unresolved. The ends were cut back, 7 bases at V and 2 bases at J, with 14 bases in the middle. The germline gives CDR1 GTSNPN, CDR2 SVGIG (reference sequence). The CDR3 spans 13 residues. The CDR3 loop is CASIYLRNYGYTF. CDR3 DNA sequence: TGTGCCTCCATTTATTTACGAAACTATGGCTACACCTTC.

This chain links TRBV5-6 with TRBJ2-3; 11 nucleotides match TRBD2. Germline CDR1 is SGHDT and CDR2 is YYEEEE. V lost 3 bases and J lost 11; bases outside the gene matches: 8. CDR3 length: 14 amino acids. CDR3 sequence (DNA): TGTGCCAGCAGCTCTAGCGGGGGGAGTAACGTGCAGTATTTT. This translates into CASSSSGGSNVQYF.

In its sample, this clone was seen once. V and J are TRBV5-4 and TRBJ1-2; D ambiguous. Germline V gene data show CDR1 as SGHNT and CDR2 as YYREEE (reference sequence). V lost 0 bases and J 5 bases, leaving 5 bases between the germline ends. The CDR3 has 12 amino acids. CDR3: CASSLVEYGYTF. DNA of the CDR3: TGTGCCAGCAGCTTGGTCGAATATGGCTACACCTTC.

J is TRBJ2-2 and V is TRBV18; 9 bases line up with TRBD1. The CDR3 consists of 16 residues. CDR1 is KGHSH and CDR2 is LQKENI in the germline V gene. The J segment lost 1 base and the V segment lost 0 bases, leaving 0 bases of the junction unmatched. CDR3 region: CASSPPTGGNTGELFF. In nucleotides, the CDR3 is TGTGCCAGCTCACCACCGACAGGGGGGAACACCGGGGAGCTGTTTTTT.

The rearrangement joins TRBV5-1 to TRBJ1-1; TRBD1 is a possible D gene (5 bases). CDR3 length: 14 residues. Germline lookup yields CDR1 SGHRS and CDR2 YFSETQ. With 5 bases removed from V and 0 bases from J, the gap between germline ends came to 11 bases. CDR3: CASRRGIMNTEAFF. CDR3 coding DNA: TGCGCCAGCAGGCGGGGGATTATGAACACTGAAGCTTTCTTT.

The chain couples TRBV29-1 to TRBJ2-5; 10 bases are shared with TRBD2. CDR1 is SQVTM, CDR2 ANQGSEA, per germline. V trimming: 0 bases; J trimming: 5 bases; junction bases outside the gene matches: 12. The CDR3 has 17 residues. CDR3 bases: TGCAGCGTTGAAGAATGGGCTAGCGGGAGAGGCGGGGAGACCCAGTACTTC. This codes for CSVEEWASGRGGETQYF. Full variable domain (missing parts from reference TRBV29-1 and TRBJ2-5): SAVISQKPSRDICQRGTSLTIQCQVDSQVTMMFWYRQQPGQSLTLIATANQGSEATYESGFVIDKFPISRPNLTFSTLTVSNMSPEDSSIYLCSVEEWASGRGGETQYFGPGTRLLVL.

The chain combines TRBV5-4 with TRBJ2-7, with TRBD2 identical over 7 bases. This CDR3 is 13 amino acids long. V shed 4 bases, J shed 3 bases, and the junction held 4 bases outside the gene matches. CDR1 is SGHNT and CDR2 is YYREEE in the germline V gene (reference sequence). The CDR3 region is CASSPGTNYEQYF. Written as DNA, the CDR3 is TGTGCCAGCAGCCCTGGGACTAACTACGAGCAGTACTTC.

This chain uses TRBV6-1 with TRBJ2-3; TRBD1 might be the D (5 bases). The V and J ends lost 4 bases and 5 bases respectively, with 13 bases between them. From germline, CDR1 is MNHNS and CDR2 SASEGT. The CDR3 consists of 14 residues. CDR3 residues: CASSARQLVDTQYF. In nucleotides, the CDR3 is TGTGCCAGCAGTGCTAGACAGCTGGTAGATACGCAGTATTTT.

J is TRBJ2-4 and V is TRBV4-1; TRBD2 is a possible D gene (6 bases). Trimming left V 3 bases short and J 8 bases short, with 11 bases between. In germline, CDR1 is MGHRA, CDR2 YSYEKL. The CDR3 is made up of 13 amino acids. CDR3 loop: CASSQREGDIQYF. Written as DNA, the CDR3 is TGCGCCAGCAGCCAGCGGGAAGGGGACATTCAGTACTTC.

The chain carries TRBV6-4 and TRBJ2-3; 9 bases fit TRBD2. This CDR3 is built from 15 residues. Germline V lookup: CDR1 MRHNA, CDR2 SNTAGT. V lost 4 bases and J lost 4; bases outside the gene matches: 6. DNA for the CDR3: TGTGCCAGCAGTGTTGGTAGCGGGGGAGCAGATACGCAGTATTTT. Translation gives CASSVGSGGADTQYF.

The rearrangement links TRBV7-2 to TRBJ2-6, with D possibly matching TRBD2 (6 bases). The CDR3 is 19 amino acids. Per germline, CDR1 SGHTA and CDR2 FQGNSA. V lost 0 bases to trimming and J lost 0 bases, with 15 bases between them. Written as DNA, the CDR3 is TGTGCCAGCAGCTTAGCCCGGCTAGCGTTTAGCTCTGGGGCCAACGTCCTGACTTTC. It specifies CASSLARLAFSSGANVLTF.

The CDR3 nucleotides are TGTGCCAGCAAAGGGGGCCCCTACAATGAGCAGTTCTTC. Its protein is CASKGGPYNEQFF. V is TRBV11-1 and J is TRBJ2-1, with 7 bases matching TRBD1. J lost 2 bases, V lost 7 bases, and 2 bases had no gene match. This CDR3 contains 13 residues. Germline V CDR1 and CDR2: SGHAT, FQDESV (reference sequence).

The chain has TRBV4-1 and TRBJ2-2, with TRBD1 matching over 11 bases. Germline CDR1 is MGHRA and CDR2 is YSYEKL. The CDR3 has 18 amino acids. The V and J ends lost 4 bases and 1 base, in that order; junction bases with no gene match: 8. The CDR3 reads CASSPTPGQGENTGELFF. The CDR3 nucleotides are TGCGCCAGCAGCCCTACTCCGGGACAGGGGGAGAACACCGGGGAGCTGTTTTTT.

The chain has TRBV7-9 and TRBJ2-7; TRBD1 agrees at 12 bases. There are 17 residues in the CDR3. Germline V gene data show CDR1 as SEHNR and CDR2 as FQNEAQ (reference sequence). Losses at the gene ends were 3 bases for V and 6 bases for J; bases not matched to a gene: 12. CDR3 coding DNA: TGTGCCAGCAGCTTGGTAGGGGGGGACAGGGGGCCTCGCGAGCAGTACTTC. Translation gives CASSLVGGDRGPREQYF.

The CDR3 loop reads CAISLGGANTEAFF. CDR3 in DNA: TGTGCCATCAGTTTGGGCGGGGCGAACACTGAAGCTTTCTTT. This chain connects TRBV10-3 to TRBJ1-1, with a weak D call TRBD1 (5 bases). Germline V CDR1 and CDR2: ENHRY, SYGVKD. The CDR3 runs to 14 residues. With 5 bases removed from V and 1 base from J, the gap between germline ends came to 11 bases.

This rearrangement joins TRBV4-2 to TRBJ1-3; unclear D gene. The CDR3 runs to 15 residues. The germline V gene has CDR1 LGHNA and CDR2 YNFKEQ. Trimming shortened V by 4 bases and J by 0 bases, and 10 bases separated the two germline ends. Here the CDR3 reads CASSRAIRSGNTIYF. The CDR3 coding sequence is TGTGCCAGCAGCCGAGCCATCCGCTCTGGAAACACCATATATTTT.

This chain links TRBV19 with TRBJ1-1; 9 bases align to TRBD1. Germline CDR1 reads LNHDA; CDR2 reads SQIVND (reference sequence). The trim removed 8 bases at V and 1 base at J, leaving 2 bases unmatched. This CDR3 is 13 amino acids long. This CDR3 reads CASGQGRNTEAFF. DNA of the CDR3: TGTGCCAGTGGACAGGGGCGGAACACTGAAGCTTTCTTT. The full variable domain, rest sourced from reference TRBV19 and TRBJ1-1, is DGGITQSPKYLFRKEGQNVTLSCEQNLNHDAMYWYRQDPGQGLRLIYYSQIVNDFQKGDIAEGYSVSREKKESFPLTVTSAQKNPTAFYLCASGQGRNTEAFFGQGTRLTVV.

The CDR3 loop is CATSRPSETQYF. CDR3 DNA sequence: TGTGCCACCAGCCGCCCATCAGAGACCCAGTACTTC. V is TRBV15 and J is TRBJ2-5; D call uncertain. Germline-derived CDR1 and CDR2 are LNHNV and YYDKDF (reference sequence). The V gene lost 5 bases and the J gene lost 4 bases, with 8 bases spanning the gap. This CDR3 spans 12 amino acids.

V gene TRBV11-2 combines with J gene TRBJ1-2, with D uncertain. Germline-derived CDR1 and CDR2 are SGHAT and FQNNGV. The V end lost 1 base, the J end lost 0 bases, and 3 bases lay between the germline ends. This CDR3 region has 13 residues. The CDR3 DNA sequence: TGTGCCAGCAGCTTAGGATCTAACTATGGCTACACCTTC. It encodes CASSLGSNYGYTF.

The V and J genes are TRBV5-1 and TRBJ2-3, with 8 bases matching TRBD2. V trimming: 4 bases; J trimming: 5 bases; junction bases outside the gene matches: 6. Germline V lookup: CDR1 SGHRS, CDR2 YFSETQ. The CDR3 covers 14 residues. The CDR3 is CASSPGTRGDTQYF. CDR3 nucleotides: TGCGCCAGCAGCCCTGGGACTAGGGGAGATACGCAGTATTTT. Combining the CDR3 with reference TRBV5-1 and TRBJ2-3 gives the whole variable domain KAGVTQTPRYLIKTRGQQVTLSCSPISGHRSVSWYQQTPGQGLQFLFEYFSETQRNKGNFPGRFSGRQFSNSRSEMNVSTLELGDSALYLCASSPGTRGDTQYFGPGTRLTVL.

J is TRBJ2-3 and V is TRBV19, with 8 positions matching TRBD1. The germline CDR1 and CDR2 sequences are LNHDA and SQIVND (reference sequence). V trimming: 5 bases; J trimming: 3 bases; junction bases outside the gene matches: 19. The CDR3 sequence is 19 residues long. CDR3 sequence reads: CASSAAPGQEFQKTDTQYF. In DNA form, the CDR3 reads TGTGCCAGTAGTGCAGCCCCGGGACAGGAGTTTCAGAAAACAGATACGCAGTATTTT.